Listed below are T cell receptor beta chains from one sample, sequenced in a study of blood T cell repertoires in COVID-19. Some clones are missing from TCRdb's copy, which holds only in-frame ones; the method was immunoSEQ multiplex PCR. The data show approximately 75,000 clones, approximately 80% seen once. The sample was peripheral blood. These TCRs come from a woman older than 75 with acute or convalescent COVID-19. Both conserved end residues are part of each CDR3. The D gene is left open where the match is weak. The size of a clone is reported for some rows only, either as once, few or many, or as a class for expanded clones.

j_gene,v_gene,abundance,d_gene,CDR3aa,CDR3nt
TRBJ1-1,TRBV6-5,.,.,CASSYLTGTRNTEAFF,TGTGCCAGCAGTTACCTCACCGGGACACGGAACACTGAAGCTTTCTTT
TRBJ1-1,TRBV5-3,.,.,CARSLGTGNTEAFF,TGTGCCAGAAGCCTAGGAACGGGGAACACTGAAGCTTTCTTT
TRBJ1-5,TRBV12-3/TRBV12-4,once,.,CASTRGNQPQHF,TGTGCCAGCACCCGGGGCAATCAGCCCCAGCATTTT
TRBJ1-6,TRBV6-5,.,.,CASTRTENSPLHF,TGTGCCAGCACCAGGACAGAAAATTCACCCCTCCACTTT
TRBJ2-7,TRBV5-1,.,.,CASSSGTQAYEQYF,TGCGCCAGCAGCTCCGGGACTCAGGCCTACGAGCAGTACTTC
TRBJ2-7,TRBV12-5,.,.,CASGRDRYSYEQYF,TGTGCTAGTGGTCGAGACAGATACTCCTACGAGCAGTACTTC
TRBJ1-6,TRBV19,.,TRBD1,CASSIDRDRATNSPLHF,TGTGCCAGTAGTATCGACCGGGACAGGGCTACGAATTCACCCCTCCACTTT
TRBJ1-5,TRBV19,.,.,CASSMTVHSNQPQHF,TGTGCCAGTAGTATGACAGTTCATAGCAATCAGCCCCAGCATTTT
TRBJ1-2,TRBV6-5,.,TRBD1,CASRPGTGAGYGYTF,TGTGCCAGCAGACCTGGGACAGGGGCGGGCTATGGCTACACCTTC
TRBJ1-4,TRBV5-1,.,.,CASRDSRNEKLFF,TGCGCCAGCAGGGACAGCCGTAATGAAAAACTGTTTTTT
TRBJ1-1,TRBV5-5,.,TRBD1,CASSTGGAPEAFF,TGTGCCAGCAGCACAGGGGGCGCCCCTGAAGCTTTCTTT
TRBJ2-3,TRBV5-5,.,TRBD2,CASSQIAGLMSTDTQYF,TGTGCCAGCAGCCAGATAGCGGGCCTAATGAGCACAGATACGCAGTATTTT
TRBJ2-3,TRBV6-5,once,TRBD2,CASSYGTSATDTQYF,TGTGCCAGCAGTTACGGGACTAGTGCCACAGATACGCAGTATTTT
TRBJ1-2,TRBV19,.,TRBD1,CASSMTPGTGRGYTF,TGTGCCAGTAGTATGACCCCCGGGACAGGGAGAGGCTACACCTTC
TRBJ2-5,TRBV7-3,.,TRBD2,CASSPHSSGGSQETQYF,TGTGCCAGCAGCCCCCACTCCAGCGGGGGGTCACAAGAGACCCAGTACTTC
TRBJ1-2,TRBV6-5,once,TRBD1,CASRDSNNYGYTF,TGTGCCAGCCGGGACAGCAATAACTATGGCTACACCTTC
TRBJ2-5,TRBV25-1,once,.,CASSGPSTQETQYF,TGTGCCAGCAGTGGGCCTAGCACCCAAGAGACCCAGTACTTC
TRBJ1-1,TRBV7-2,once,.,CASSSGGLMNTEAFF,TGTGCCAGCAGCTCTGGGGGACTGATGAACACTGAAGCTTTCTTT
TRBJ1-6,TRBV7-8,.,TRBD1,CASSLAGQGTSPLHF,TGTGCCAGCAGCTTAGCTGGACAGGGTACTTCACCCCTCCACTTT
TRBJ2-3,TRBV4-1,once,TRBD2,CASSPNLASGGLDTQYF,TGCGCCAGCAGCCCCAACTTGGCTAGCGGGGGACTCGATACGCAGTATTTT
TRBJ1-1,TRBV29-1,.,TRBD1,CSVERDRGNGLTEAFF,TGCAGCGTTGAAAGGGACAGGGGGAACGGTCTAACTGAAGCTTTCTTT
TRBJ2-3,TRBV27,.,TRBD2,CASSLGLAGGQDTQYF,TGTGCCAGCAGTTTGGGGCTAGCGGGGGGACAAGATACGCAGTATTTT
TRBJ2-1,TRBV19,.,TRBD2,CASSFLRLAGVSSSYNEQFF,TGTGCCAGTAGTTTCCTCAGACTAGCGGGGGTCTCGAGCTCCTACAATGAGCAGTTCTTC
TRBJ1-1,TRBV3-1/TRBV3-2,few,TRBD1,CASGQGDNTEAFF,TGTGCCAGCGGTCAGGGGGACAACACTGAAGCTTTCTTT
TRBJ1-2,TRBV28,.,TRBD1,CASSRGQGTHYTF,TGTGCCAGCAGTCGCGGACAGGGGACACACTACACCTTC
TRBJ1-1,TRBV11-2,.,.,CASSIGRGTNTEAFF,TGTGCCAGCAGCATCGGGAGAGGGACTAACACTGAAGCTTTCTTT
TRBJ1-1,TRBV5-8,.,.,CASSHSMGGGSFNTEAFF,TGTGCCAGCAGCCACTCAATGGGCGGGGGCTCTTTCAACACTGAAGCTTTCTTT
TRBJ1-2,TRBV10-1,.,TRBD1,CASSESTGVGYTF,TGCGCCAGCAGTGAGTCGACAGGGGTTGGCTACACCTTC
TRBJ1-4,TRBV4-1,.,TRBD1,CASSQRSSDAGGREKLFF,TGCGCCAGCAGCCAACGTAGTTCCGACGCAGGGGGGAGAGAAAAACTGTTTTTT
TRBJ2-1,TRBV5-1,.,TRBD2,CASLLGAGGPYNEQFF,TGCGCCAGCTTACTGGGGGCGGGGGGGCCCTACAATGAGCAGTTCTTC
TRBJ1-2,TRBV4-2,few,.,CASSQWGEGDDGYTF,TGTGCCAGCAGCCAATGGGGGGAGGGGGATGATGGCTACACCTTC
TRBJ2-3,TRBV5-1,few,.,CASSSGAAMPADTQYF,TGCGCCAGCAGCAGTGGCGCGGCGATGCCGGCAGATACGCAGTATTTT
TRBJ2-2,TRBV19,.,.,CASSIQGNTGELFF,TGTGCCAGTAGTATACAGGGGAATACCGGGGAGCTGTTTTTT
TRBJ1-3,TRBV5-4,.,TRBD1,CASSEGQSSGNTIYF,TGTGCCAGCAGCGAGGGACAGAGCTCTGGAAACACCATATATTTT
TRBJ1-4,TRBV30,few,.,CAWRRNEKLFF,TGTGCCTGGAGGCGGAATGAAAAACTGTTTTTT
TRBJ2-7,TRBV28,.,.,CASSPGLGYEQYF,TGTGCCAGCAGTCCCGGACTCGGCTACGAGCAGTACTTC
TRBJ1-2,TRBV29-1,.,.,CSVESELANYGYTF,TGCAGCGTTGAATCGGAGTTAGCTAACTATGGCTACACCTTC
TRBJ1-2,TRBV19,.,TRBD1,CASRDREWGYGYTF,TGTGCCAGTAGGGACAGGGAGTGGGGCTATGGCTACACCTTC
TRBJ1-1,TRBV5-4,once,.,CASSLRGIYTEAFF,TGTGCCAGCAGCTTGCGGGGGATCTACACTGAAGCTTTCTTT
TRBJ1-5,TRBV7-3,.,TRBD1,CASSEYRGRAGNQPQHF,TGTGCCAGCAGCGAATACAGGGGGCGGGCGGGCAATCAGCCCCAGCATTTT
TRBJ2-3,TRBV27,.,.,CASSWISHGGTDTQYF,TGTGCCAGCAGTTGGATTAGCCACGGGGGCACAGATACGCAGTATTTT